The rows below give T cell receptor beta chains drawn from one sample of a study of blood T cell repertoires in COVID-19. Profiling relied on immunoSEQ multiplex PCR, and the TCRdb table lists in-frame clones only, not all of them. The table includes 50,000 to 70,000 clones, around 80% detected once. The specimen was peripheral blood. All receptors derive from a man aged 55 to 70 with acute or convalescent COVID-19. Both conserved end residues are trimmed from each CDR3.

J gene	V gene	CDR3 protein
TRBJ2-2	TRBV27	ASSFAGRGNTGELF
TRBJ1-5	TRBV19	ASRRQGQGNPQPQH
TRBJ2-1	TRBV27	ASSFNGAEQF
TRBJ1-2	TRBV7-6	ASSPSGTGIGYGYT
TRBJ1-2	TRBV7-9	ASSLTGSNYGYT
TRBJ2-7	TRBV5-1	ASSLSGSFSGDEQY
TRBJ2-3	TRBV15	ATSIRTGTDTQY
TRBJ2-1	TRBV2	ASTMDRPLYNEQF
TRBJ1-2	TRBV29-1	SVTQGSRSYT
TRBJ2-3	TRBV9	ASSPSGQGAGADTQY
TRBJ2-1	TRBV27	ASSITGTTNEQF
TRBJ2-2	TRBV6-4	ASSYEQNTGELF
TRBJ2-3	TRBV21-1	ASSLWGGDRGTDTQY
TRBJ2-7	TRBV14	ASSPRILPQGGQY
TRBJ2-2	TRBV14	ASSQDSSKRAGELF
TRBJ2-3	TRBV5-1	ASERLAGEDTQY
TRBJ2-3	TRBV5-4	ASRTSGSTDTQY
TRBJ2-3	TRBV20-1	SAEPGDTQY
TRBJ1-5	TRBV5-5	ASSERSGYQPQH
TRBJ1-1	TRBV5-4	ASSFQGTNTEAF
TRBJ2-7	TRBV2	ASSEGGPEQY
TRBJ2-7	TRBV5-1	ASSPWSHGYEQY
TRBJ1-4	TRBV4-1	ASRFTAGTNEKLF
TRBJ2-7	TRBV11-3	ASNQGLAGGEQY
TRBJ2-7	TRBV4-1	ASSQINSYEQY
TRBJ2-1	TRBV27	ASSRPHQLAGGPGEQF
TRBJ2-1	TRBV5-1	ASSPRTSGSYNEQF
TRBJ2-3	TRBV7-2	ASSFGQAAGTDTQY
TRBJ1-2	TRBV19	ASSNSYYGYT
TRBJ2-1	TRBV18	ASSPPGQGIYNEQF
TRBJ1-2	TRBV6-9	ASRGVGYT
TRBJ1-2	TRBV18	ASSQQGGGDGYT
TRBJ2-5	TRBV3-1/TRBV3-2	ASSQDQYTGETQY
TRBJ2-4	TRBV28	ASSLFGSGTQNIQY
TRBJ1-3	TRBV5-6	ASSRGTVGNTIY
TRBJ1-1	TRBV5-1	ASSSNPAGLGAEAF
TRBJ2-7	TRBV28	ASSTQGVLYEQY
TRBJ1-1	TRBV12-3/TRBV12-4	ASSPQESEAF
TRBJ2-7	TRBV21-1	ARIGPGGDTSYEQY
TRBJ2-2	TRBV6-4	ASSPTQGLAGNTGELF
TRBJ1-4	TRBV18	ASSPRQGNEKLF
TRBJ2-5	TRBV11-3	ASSLGLAGIGETQY
TRBJ2-7	TRBV11-2	ASSLDRNYEQY
TRBJ2-1	TRBV28	ASSTLGTGLNLNEQF
TRBJ2-2	TRBV27	ASRPTDRGNTGELF
TRBJ1-2	TRBV10-3	AIRPTTGEGYGYT
TRBJ2-3	TRBV7-6	ASSQEDYSSTDTQY
TRBJ2-2	TRBV6-4	ASSVQGSTGELF
TRBJ1-5	TRBV28	ASSERQGGQPQH
TRBJ2-7	TRBV29-1	SVGTSESSYEQY
TRBJ2-7	TRBV7-2	ASSLGSTSSYEQY
TRBJ2-2	TRBV21-1	ASSATSGSNTGELF
TRBJ1-2	TRBV6-2/TRBV6-3	ASSSWTDAYGYT
TRBJ2-1	TRBV6-5	ASQTGRGLPDEQF